This entry lists 18 T cell receptor beta chains sequenced from one sample in a study of blood T cell repertoires in COVID-19 (TCRdb year 2020). Libraries were made using the immunoSEQ multiplex PCR assay. Not all clones reach the TCRdb copy of this immuneACCESS table, which keeps in-frame sequences only. Checked studies attribute under half of the gap to unresolved V genes and leave the rest unexplained. The sample yields hundreds of thousands of clones; 70% to 90% were counted once. The ten largest clones represent about 12% of the sample. Sequenced sample: peripheral blood. These receptors were taken from a woman aged 18-29 years who had recovered from COVID-19.

The chain recombines TRBV19 with TRBJ2-1, with TRBD2 matching over 11 bases. Germline V CDR1 and CDR2: LNHDA, SQIVND (reference sequence). The junction had 2 bases not matched to a gene; V was cut back by 3 bases and J by 7 bases. The CDR3 contains 14 residues. The CDR3 loop reads CASSIPSGRNEQFF. Written as DNA, the CDR3 is TGTGCCAGTAGTATCCCTAGCGGGAGGAATGAGCAGTTCTTC.

This chain joins TRBV28 and TRBJ1-1; D gene unclear. Germline CDR1 reads MDHEN; CDR2 reads SYDVKM. Trimming took off 7 bases at V and 8 bases at J, with 14 bases between the two ends. This CDR3 region has 12 residues. CDR3 nucleotides: TGTGCCAGCACAGACGGGTCTTTCGAAGCTTTCTTT. Encoded protein: CASTDGSFEAFF.

The rearrangement uses TRBV5-3 and TRBJ1-6; 8 nucleotides match TRBD1. TRBV5-3 is assigned to the ORF class and has an uncertain function. V trimming: 10 bases; J trimming: 2 bases; junction bases outside the gene matches: 11. The length of the CDR3 is 16 residues. CDR3 in DNA: TGTGCCCCAAAGGGACAGGACTATCCCTATAATTCACCCCTCCACTTT. Translation gives CAPKGQDYPYNSPLHF.

This clone was detected a few times. The rearrangement uses TRBV19 and TRBJ1-2; TRBD1 matches at 7 bases. This CDR3 has 13 amino acids. Losses at the gene ends were 11 bases for V and 1 base for J; bases not matched to a gene: 7. CDR1 is LNHDA, CDR2 SQIVND, per germline (reference sequence). The CDR3, as DNA: TGTGCCGTCAGGGGGACGGTTAACTATGGCTACACCTTC. It encodes CAVRGTVNYGYTF. Drawing the rest from reference TRBV19 and TRBJ1-2, the complete variable domain is DGGITQSPKYLFRKEGQNVTLSCEQNLNHDAMYWYRQDPGQGLRLIYYSQIVNDFQKGDIAEGYSVSREKKESFPLTVTSAQKNPTAFYLCAVRGTVNYGYTFGSGTRLTVV.

The rearrangement links TRBV27 to TRBJ2-6; 9 nucleotides match TRBD1. J was trimmed by 1 base and V by 3 bases; bases with no gene match: 4. Germline V gene lookup returns CDR1 MNHEY and CDR2 SMNVEV (reference sequence). The CDR3 spans 17 residues. The CDR3 sequence: CASSFNRGLSGANVLTF. In nucleotides, the CDR3 is TGTGCCAGCAGTTTTAACAGGGGGCTGTCTGGGGCCAACGTCCTGACTTTC.

V usage is TRBV19 and J usage is TRBJ2-7, with TRBD1 matching over 9 bases. The ends lost 7 bases at V and 1 base at J; junction bases unmatched: 5. Germline V gives CDR1 LNHDA, CDR2 SQIVND (reference sequence). This CDR3 comprises 14 residues. The CDR3 sequence is CASTKGQGSYEQYF. The CDR3 DNA follows: TGTGCCAGTACTAAAGGACAGGGGTCCTACGAGCAGTACTTC.

J is TRBJ2-7 and V is TRBV6-5; a possible D gene is TRBD1 (6 bases). The V gene lost 6 bases and the J gene lost 6 bases, with 21 bases spanning the gap. Germline values: CDR1 MNHEY, CDR2 SVGAGI. The CDR3 extends over 15 amino acids. The CDR3 region is CASREETGWGSEQYF. CDR3 coding DNA: TGTGCCAGCAGGGAGGAAACAGGGTGGGGTTCCGAGCAGTACTTC.

This chain uses TRBV6-2 or TRBV6-3 with TRBJ2-1; perhaps TRBD2 as D (5 bases). The germline V gene encodes CDR1 MNHEY and CDR2 SVGEGT. The CDR3 is 14 amino acids. V dropped 1 base and J dropped 8 bases, with 12 bases sitting between them. The chain's CDR3 is CASSYYLEDDEQFF. CDR3 DNA: TGTGCCAGCAGTTACTATCTGGAGGACGATGAGCAGTTCTTC.

The J gene is TRBJ2-5, the V gene TRBV19; 7 positions match TRBD1. With V trimmed by 1 base and J by 4 bases, 3 bases remained unmatched. This CDR3 region has 14 residues. Germline V lookup: CDR1 LNHDA, CDR2 SQIVND (reference sequence). The CDR3 coding sequence is TGTGCCAGTAGTATAGGGGCAGGGGGAGAGACCCAGTACTTC. This translates into CASSIGAGGETQYF.

The chain employs TRBV5-4 and TRBJ2-2; 12 bases are a match to TRBD2. The CDR3 consists of 18 residues. CDR1 is SGHNT, CDR2 YYREEE, per germline (reference sequence). V was clipped by 0 bases and J by 5 bases; unmatched bases: 8. CDR3 nucleotide sequence: TGTGCCAGCAGCTTGGATCTAGCGGGAGGGTGGAGGACCGGGGAGCTGTTTTTT. It specifies CASSLDLAGGWRTGELFF.

The chain uses TRBV9 and TRBJ1-4, with a possible D match to TRBD1 (5 bases). Germline assignment: CDR1 SGDLS and CDR2 YYNGEE. This CDR3 region has 15 residues. V dropped 0 bases and J dropped 5 bases, with 11 bases sitting between them. As DNA, the CDR3 is TGTGCCAGCAGCGTAGCTGGGGCGCAAAATGAAAAACTGTTTTTT. Its translation is CASSVAGAQNEKLFF.

The chain carries TRBV19 and TRBJ1-4; unclear D gene. Trimming left V 5 bases short and J 3 bases short, with 7 bases between. This CDR3 is 13 amino acids long. From germline, CDR1 is LNHDA and CDR2 SQIVND (reference sequence). The CDR3 spells CASSPSANEKLFF. The CDR3 DNA reads TGTGCCAGTAGTCCCTCGGCTAATGAAAAACTGTTTTTT.

The chain recombines TRBV7-9 with TRBJ1-1; D is uncertain. The germline gives CDR1 SEHNR, CDR2 FQNEAQ (reference sequence). The V end lost 7 bases, the J end lost 3 bases, and 12 bases lay between the germline ends. This CDR3 is built from 13 residues. The CDR3 spells CASTFRGDTEAFF. The DNA for the CDR3 is TGTGCCAGCACCTTTCGCGGGGACACTGAAGCTTTCTTT.

The chain joins TRBV11-2 to TRBJ2-6; no clear D gene. The CDR3 is 15 residues long. Trimming cost V 1 base and J 2 bases, with 6 bases left between them. CDR1 and CDR2 from the germline V gene are SGHAT and FQNNGV. The CDR3, as DNA: TGTGCCAGCAGCTTAGTACTCGCTGGGGCCAACGTCCTGACTTTC. It yields the protein CASSLVLAGANVLTF. Full variable domain (rest looked up from reference TRBV11-2 and TRBJ2-6): EAGVAQSPRYKIIEKRQSVAFWCNPISGHATLYWYQQILGQGPKLLIQFQNNGVVDDSQLPKDRFSAERLKGVDSTLKIQPAKLEDSAVYLCASSLVLAGANVLTFGAGSRLTVL.

The rearrangement uses TRBV6-5 and TRBJ1-1; TRBD1 matches 7 bases. The CDR3 has 15 residues. V was clipped by 0 bases and J by 3 bases; unmatched bases: 4. Germline CDR1 reads MNHEY; CDR2 reads SVGAGI. CDR3 nucleotide sequence: TGTGCCAGCAGTTACTCACCGCAGGGGGACACTGAAGCTTTCTTT. Amino acid sequence: CASSYSPQGDTEAFF.

This chain links TRBV9 with TRBJ2-2, with TRBD2 matching over 7 bases. V gave up 2 bases and J gave up 3 bases; unmatched junction bases: 7. The CDR3 is made up of 16 amino acids. The V gene's germline CDR1 is SGDLS and CDR2 YYNGEE. CDR3 region: CASSVPSGGHTGELFF. The CDR3 DNA reads as TGTGCCAGCAGCGTTCCTTCGGGGGGACACACCGGGGAGCTGTTTTTT.

The sample holds a few counts of this clone. The genes are TRBV7-9 and TRBJ2-7; perhaps TRBD2 as D (7 bases). V lost 0 bases to trimming and J lost 0 bases, with 12 bases between them. Germline lookup yields CDR1 SEHNR and CDR2 FQNEAQ (reference sequence). The CDR3 runs to 16 residues. CDR3 in DNA: TGTGCCAGCAGCTTAGCCAACGGGGGGCTCTCCTACGAGCAGTACTTC. Protein sequence: CASSLANGGLSYEQYF. The full variable domain, with the rest looked up from reference TRBV7-9 and TRBJ2-7, is DTGVSQNPRHKITKRGQNVTFRCDPISEHNRLYWYRQTLGQGPEFLTYFQNEAQLEKSRLLSDRFSAERPKGSFSTLEIQRTEQGDSAMYLCASSLANGGLSYEQYFGPGTRLTVT.

J is TRBJ1-6 and V is TRBV4-2; 7 positions match TRBD1. Germline CDR1 LGHNA, CDR2 YNFKEQ. Trimming at V came to 1 base and at J to 5 bases, leaving 2 bases not matched to a gene. The CDR3 extends over 15 amino acids. CDR3 nucleotides: TGTGCCAGCAGCCAAGTAGGGACAGATAATTCACCCCTCCACTTT. This sequence encodes CASSQVGTDNSPLHF.